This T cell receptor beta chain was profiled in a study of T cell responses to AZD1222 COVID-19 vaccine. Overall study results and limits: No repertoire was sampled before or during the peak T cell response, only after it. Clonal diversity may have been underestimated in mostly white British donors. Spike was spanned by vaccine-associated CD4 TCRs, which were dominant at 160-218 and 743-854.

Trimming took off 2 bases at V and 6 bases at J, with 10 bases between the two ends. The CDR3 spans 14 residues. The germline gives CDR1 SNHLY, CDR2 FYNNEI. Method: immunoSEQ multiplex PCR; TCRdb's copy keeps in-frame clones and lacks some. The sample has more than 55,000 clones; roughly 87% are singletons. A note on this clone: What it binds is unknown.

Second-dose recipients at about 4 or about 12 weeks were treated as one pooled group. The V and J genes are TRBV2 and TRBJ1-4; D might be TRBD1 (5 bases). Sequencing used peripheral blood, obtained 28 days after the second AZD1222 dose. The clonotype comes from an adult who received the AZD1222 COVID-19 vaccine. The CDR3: CASSEPMGDEKLFF. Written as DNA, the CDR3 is TGTGCCAGCAGTGAACCCATGGGGGATGAAAAACTGTTTTTT.